This T cell receptor (beta chain) was sequenced during a study of molecular identifiers for immune sequencing clone quantification. Study at large: The replicates split RNA from around 20,000 or 100,000 naive CD8 cells five ways and sequenced four.

Naive CD8 T cells underwent sorting with the CD8+CD4-CCR7+CD45RA+ definition. CDR1 MNHEY and CDR2 SMNVEV come from the germline V gene (reference sequence). V lost 7 bases and J lost 3, with 11 bases in between. The CDR3 runs to 13 residues. Regarding the study as a whole: Clones above 20 RNA copies contained over 99% of effector molecules but under 1% of naive ones.

This clonotype appeared a few times. Its antigen is as yet unknown. TCRdb used MiXCR to reprocess the PCR reads, holding one entry per CDR3 protein. The table records over 600,000 distinct CDR3 sequences, 15% to 20% of them present only once. Sample: naive CD8+ T cells from blood, with Jurkat cell RNA spiked in. As for subset: FACS-sorted CD8+CD4-CCR7+CD45RA+ naive T cells. This TCR derives from a human donor in good health. Some libraries in this study had Jurkat cell RNA spiked in. The V gene is TRBV27, the J gene TRBJ2-3; D may correspond to TRBD1 or TRBD2 (6 bases each). This CDR3 reads CASMRGETDTQYF. The CDR3 DNA sequence: TGTGCCAGCATGAGGGGGGAGACAGATACGCAGTATTTT.